This T cell receptor beta chain was sequenced during a study of CD8 T cells in ankylosing spondylitis (dated by TCRdb to 2016 to 2017). Regarding the complete study: To find TCR variants linked to disease, the study profiled T cell receptor beta repertoires in ankylosing spondylitis patients and healthy donors. Peripheral blood was sampled, and synovial fluid was additionally collected from ankylosing spondylitis patients. The whole study cohort included over 85 healthy donors and 25 ankylosing spondylitis patients.

Results and caveats for the whole study, not just this receptor: The disease-linked clones showed a CD8+ phenotype and occurred at relatively low frequencies in peripheral blood. Some TCR beta motif variants had previously been reported in synovial fluid and blood of reactive arthritis patients, which suggested common disease-initiation mechanisms. The disease-linked clones were reported to be significantly enriched in matched synovial fluid samples from ankylosing spondylitis patients. Blood from ankylosing spondylitis patients appeared to be characterized by a TCR beta motif composed of about eight highly homologous amino acid variants.

With regard to this clonotype: Its antigen is not yet known. Nothing much larger sits one base from this clone, and base qualities are not available.

The CDR3 sequence holds 17 residues, the cysteine and phenylalanine included. The only DNA kept is the CDR3, 51 bases in frame from the first base. V is shortened by 6 bases, J by 6 bases, and the region joining them spans 26 bases. CDR1 MDHEN and CDR2 SYDVKM are derived from the germline V gene. The listed sequencing device is Illumina HiSeq 2500. Quantitative 5'-RACE with molecular barcodes was used to prepare TCR beta libraries. The published analysis was carried out like this. To identify disease-linked TCR variants, a new computational method was used, one built on a probabilistic model of VDJ rearrangement. TCRdb itself trimmed the public reads at Q25 with fastp, ran MiXCR and retained productive beta chains. Rows with one shared CDR3 protein collapse into an entry with the most common genes and DNA. TCRdb, rather than the study authors, made the V and J calls. The sample table contains about 480,000 distinct CDR3 sequences; only one count was recorded for roughly 18% of them. Of the sample, 0.95% to 1.1% falls within the top ten clones.

Sequencing input: blood, either unsorted or a sorted T cell fraction (not recorded which). The sequence came from a male donor with ankylosing spondylitis. This sequence uses TRBV28 and TRBJ1-2; a confident D gene designation cannot be given. The CDR3 is CASSPLPPQDWSHGYTF. The nucleotide sequence reads as follows: TGTGCCAGCAGCCCACTCCCCCCCCAGGACTGGAGTCATGGCTACACCTTC.